Below, 30 T cell receptor beta chains from the same sample are listed, as sequenced in a study of regulatory T cells in long-lasting Graves disease. Indicated time point: newly diagnosed GD, antithyroid drugs for less than 3 months. Following extraction of RNA from PBMCs, that RNA was used to make the TCR library. Library construction for TCR beta used iRepertoire HTBI primers and Arm-PCR of CDR3 regions. MiXCR, run by TCRdb on the multiplex PCR reads, gives a single entry per CDR3 protein. The sample lists around 400,000 distinct CDR3 sequences, about 11% occurring once. These records were also assigned to another study, of T cells in Graves' hyperthyroidism and ophthalmopathy.

The sample here was peripheral blood mononuclear cells (PBMCs), taken at new diagnosis, from a patient treated with antithyroid drugs. The receptors originated from a woman under 30 with Graves disease.

This clonotype was recorded many times. The V call is TRBV20-1, the J call TRBJ1-5, with D unresolved. Germline V lookup: CDR1 DFQATT, CDR2 SNEGSKA (reference sequence). The CDR3 has 14 amino acids. The ends were cut back, 7 bases at V and 0 bases at J, with 13 bases in the middle. CDR3 DNA sequence: TGCAGTGTTCGGCCAGAGTATAGCAATCAGCCCCAGCATTTT. Translated, it gives CSVRPEYSNQPQHF.

This clonotype appeared a few times. The chain couples TRBV7-3 to TRBJ2-5; D remains unclear. With 5 bases removed from V and 5 bases from J, the gap between germline ends came to 15 bases. Looked up from germline, CDR1 is SGHTA and CDR2 is FQGTGA. The CDR3 contains 14 residues. The DNA of the CDR3 is TGTGCCAGCAGCCCCGGCGGTGGAAGCGAGACCCAGTACTTC. Its translation: CASSPGGGSETQYF.

This clonotype was seen ten or more times. V gene TRBV20-1 combines with J gene TRBJ2-5, with TRBD2 matching over 10 bases. The length of the CDR3 is 14 residues. CDR1 DFQATT and CDR2 SNEGSKA come from the germline V gene (reference sequence). The J segment lost 0 bases and the V segment lost 6 bases, leaving 4 bases of the junction unmatched. The CDR3 region is CSAATSGNQETQYF. The DNA for the CDR3 is TGCAGTGCCGCAACTAGCGGGAACCAAGAGACCCAGTACTTC.

This clonotype was observed a few times. V and J are TRBV5-1 and TRBJ2-7; D gene ambiguous. V was trimmed by 0 bases and J by 1 base, leaving 5 bases between them. Germline V gene lookup returns CDR1 SGHRS and CDR2 YFSETQ. The CDR3 length is 13 residues. CDR3 sequence: CASSLDISYEQYF. DNA of the CDR3: TGCGCCAGCAGCTTGGATATTTCCTACGAGCAGTACTTC.

The rearrangement joins TRBV7-9 to TRBJ1-1; D might be TRBD1 (5 bases). V was shortened by 3 bases and J by 0 bases, with 11 bases between the two germline ends. CDR3 length: 15 residues. Germline assignment: CDR1 SEHNR and CDR2 FQNEAQ (reference sequence). CDR3 loop: CASSFGGSMNTEAFF. CDR3 DNA: TGTGCCAGCAGCTTCGGGGGGAGCATGAACACTGAAGCTTTCTTT.

This clonotype has ten or more counts. The chain joins TRBV15 to TRBJ1-4, with no clear D. The CDR3 spans 14 residues. Per germline, CDR1 LNHNV and CDR2 YYDKDF (reference sequence). Trimming took 4 bases from V and 7 from J, leaving 13 bases between them. This chain's CDR3 is CATSTTPRGEKLFF. The CDR3 DNA reads as TGTGCCACCAGCACCACACCCCGGGGTGAAAAACTGTTTTTT.

This clonotype was detected many times. CDR3 sequence (DNA): TGTGCCAGCAGTTCCCCGGGACAGGGTTGGTCATTGGGTAATTCACCCCTCCACTTT. Residues: CASSSPGQGWSLGNSPLHF. This chain joins TRBV28 and TRBJ1-6, with 9 bases identical to TRBD1. V was pared by 4 bases and J by 6 bases, with 16 bases of the junction left unmatched. The CDR3 consists of 19 residues. CDR1 is MDHEN, CDR2 SYDVKM, per germline.

The rearrangement links TRBV7-9 to TRBJ1-4; D gene uncertain. The CDR3 is 13 amino acids. Deletions cut 9 bases from V and 5 bases from J, with 13 bases between. The germline CDR1 and CDR2 sequences are SEHNR and FQNEAQ (reference sequence). DNA for the CDR3: TGTGCCAGTAGAACCTCGGGGAATGAAAAACTGTTTTTT. Translating it yields CASRTSGNEKLFF.

With respect to this clonotype: A much larger clone is a single base away; this may be a read error. DNA of the CDR3: TGTGCCAGCACACTACACGGGGAGGCTTACAATGAGCAGTTCTTC. It codes for CASTLHGEAYNEQFF. The J gene is TRBJ2-1, the V gene TRBV6-1, with D possibly matching TRBD2 (6 bases). The germline V gene has CDR1 MNHNS and CDR2 SASEGT. The CDR3 consists of 15 residues. Trimming took 7 bases from V and 4 from J, leaving 17 bases between them.

This clonotype was found many times. This chain joins TRBV3-1 and TRBJ2-1, with a weak D call TRBD1 (5 bases). V gave up 0 bases and J gave up 0 bases, with 12 bases separating them. CDR3 length: 17 amino acids. Germline assignment: CDR1 LGHDT and CDR2 YNNKEL (reference sequence). The CDR3 nucleotides read TGTGCCAGCAGCCAAGATTGGACACACAGCTCCTACAATGAGCAGTTCTTC. Its protein product is CASSQDWTHSSYNEQFF.

The table lists this clonotype with many counts. Here the CDR3 DNA reads TGTGCCAGCAGCTGGGACCCTAACACCGGGGAGCTGTTTTTT. This gives the protein CASSWDPNTGELFF. The J gene is TRBJ2-2, the V gene TRBV11-2; either TRBD1 or TRBD2 may fit D (5 bases each). V was shortened by 4 bases and J by 2 bases, with 8 bases between the two germline ends. The germline V gene has CDR1 SGHAT and CDR2 FQNNGV. The CDR3 covers 14 residues.

This clonotype was seen many times. This may stem from a read error, because a much larger clone lies one nucleotide away. The chain links TRBV6-9 to TRBJ1-1, with TRBD1 matching over 7 bases. CDR1 and CDR2 from the germline V gene are MNHGY and SVAAGI. This CDR3 is built from 12 residues. Trimming cost V 4 bases and J 6 bases; bases outside gene matches: 2. Here the CDR3 reads CASSLQGPEAFF. DNA of the CDR3: TGTGCCAGCAGTTTACAGGGGCCTGAAGCTTTCTTT.

Comments on this clonotype: A much larger clone differs by one base, so this may be a read error. V and J are TRBV6-9 and TRBJ1-1; 9 nucleotides match TRBD1. This CDR3 is 18 amino acids long. Germline V gene lookup returns CDR1 MNHGY and CDR2 SVAAGI. The CDR3 region is CVSSYARDRVTPNTEAFF. CDR3 DNA sequence: TGTGTCAGCAGTTATGCCCGGGACAGGGTAACCCCTAACACTGAAGCTTTCTTT.

This clonotype was counted many times. The chain employs TRBV20-1 and TRBJ2-1; TRBD2 is a possible D gene (6 bases). This CDR3 has 13 residues. Trimming took off 3 bases at V and 7 bases at J, with 13 bases between the two ends. The germline gives CDR1 DFQATT, CDR2 SNEGSKA (reference sequence). The CDR3 sequence: CSASLVSGNEQFF. In nucleotides, the CDR3 is TGCAGTGCTAGCCTAGTCAGCGGGAATGAGCAGTTCTTC.

This clonotype showed up many times. The chain recombines TRBV20-1 with TRBJ2-1; maybe TRBD1 (6 bases). Germline V gene sequence: CDR1 DFQATT, CDR2 SNEGSKA (reference sequence). The CDR3 is 15 residues long. V lost 0 bases and J 5 bases, leaving 14 bases between the germline ends. This CDR3 is CSARDPGTGNNEQFF. The CDR3 nucleotides are TGCAGTGCTAGAGATCCGGGAACAGGGAACAATGAGCAGTTCTTC.

This clonotype was seen a few times. This chain connects TRBV6-5 to TRBJ1-5; D possibly corresponds to TRBD1 (6 bases). The CDR3 is 20 residues long. Germline V gene data show CDR1 as MNHEY and CDR2 as SVGAGI. Trimming shortened V by 2 bases and J by 0 bases, and 23 bases separated the two germline ends. This chain's CDR3 is CASSYPTQGRPSNSNQPQHF. The CDR3 DNA reads TGTGCCAGCAGTTACCCAACCCAGGGGCGACCCTCTAATAGCAATCAGCCCCAGCATTTT.

The sample holds many counts of this clonotype. The chain combines TRBV7-9 with TRBJ2-3; D not certain. The CDR3 is 13 amino acids. Trimming pared 6 bases from V and 1 base from J, leaving 8 bases between. Germline V CDR1 and CDR2: SEHNR, FQNEAQ (reference sequence). The CDR3 nucleotides are TGTGCCAGCAGTTTTGGGGGCACAGATACGCAGTATTTT. It translates to CASSFGGTDTQYF.

V and J are TRBV14 and TRBJ2-7; 7 bases are shared with TRBD1. This CDR3 spans 13 amino acids. V was pared by 3 bases and J by 4 bases, with 3 bases of the junction left unmatched. Germline V gives CDR1 SGHDN, CDR2 FVKESK. CDR3 in amino acids: CASSQGTAYEQYF. For the CDR3, the DNA is TGTGCCAGCAGCCAGGGGACAGCTTACGAGCAGTACTTC.

This clonotype came up many times. V and J are TRBV28 and TRBJ2-3, with TRBD2 identical over 10 bases. With 6 bases clipped from V and 6 bases from J, the junction kept 3 bases outside the gene matches. The germline V gene encodes CDR1 MDHEN and CDR2 SYDVKM. This CDR3 region has 13 residues. CDR3 residues: CASRLAGWDTQYF. The CDR3 nucleotides are TGTGCCAGCAGACTAGCGGGATGGGATACGCAGTATTTT.

This rearrangement joins TRBV20-1 to TRBJ2-2; TRBD1 agrees at 9 bases. The CDR3 loop spans 17 amino acids. The trim removed 2 bases at V and 6 bases at J, leaving 13 bases unmatched. Germline V lookup: CDR1 DFQATT, CDR2 SNEGSKA (reference sequence). The chain's CDR3 is CSARYLTGGGLAGELFF. The CDR3 DNA sequence: TGCAGTGCTAGATACCTAACAGGGGGCGGATTGGCCGGGGAGCTGTTTTTT.

The sample holds many counts of this clonotype. The chain is built from TRBV12-3 or TRBV12-4 and TRBJ1-2, with no clear D. V shed 5 bases and J shed 2 bases, with 21 bases lying between them. This CDR3 has 17 amino acids. In DNA form, the CDR3 reads TGTGCCAGCAGTCCTACTCAAATTATGCATGCGAACTATGGCTACACCTTC. Translating gives CASSPTQIMHANYGYTF.

This clonotype showed up many times. The rearrangement joins TRBV5-5 to TRBJ2-7, with D tentatively TRBD1 (6 bases). CDR1 SGHKS and CDR2 YYEKEE come from the germline V gene (reference sequence). V dropped 1 base and J dropped 0 bases, with 20 bases sitting between them. The CDR3 contains 18 residues. Here the CDR3 reads CASSLRQKTGSSSYEQYF. As DNA, the CDR3 is TGTGCCAGCAGCTTGCGTCAAAAAACAGGGTCATCCTCCTACGAGCAGTACTTC. The full variable domain, with the rest looked up from reference TRBV5-5 and TRBJ2-7, is DAGVTQSPTHLIKTRGQQVTLRCSPISGHKSVSWYQQVLGQGPQFIFQYYEKEERGRGNFPDRFSARQFPNYSSELNVNALLLGDSALYLCASSLRQKTGSSSYEQYFGPGTRLTVT.

Details on this clonotype: Possible read error: a much larger clone is one base away. The rearrangement links TRBV6-1 to TRBJ2-7, with 13 bases identical to TRBD2. The germline V gene has CDR1 MNHNS and CDR2 SASEGT. The CDR3 has 17 residues. Trimming took 3 bases from V and 1 from J; bases not matched to a gene: 6. The CDR3 DNA follows: TGTGCCAGCAGTGAGTCCGCACTAGCGGGGGGGTCCTACGAGCAGTACGTC. Translated, it gives CASSESALAGGSYEQYV.

This clonotype was found a few times. The rearrangement links TRBV20-1 to TRBJ2-3; D is uncertain. TRBJ2-5 matches the DNA end more closely, so the J call is doubtful. The CDR3 consists of 12 residues. The germline gives CDR1 DFQATT, CDR2 SNEGSKA (reference sequence). The CDR3 is CSARRSFKTQYF. The CDR3 DNA reads TGCAGTGCTAGAAGGAGTTTCAAGACCCAGTACTTC.

This clonotype came up many times. The rearrangement uses TRBV7-2 and TRBJ1-1; D remains ambiguous. From germline, CDR1 is SGHTA and CDR2 FQGNSA. CDR3 size: 13 residues. V was clipped by 2 bases and J by 10 bases, with 14 bases between them. The CDR3 sequence is CASSLLDVGRAFF. In DNA, the CDR3 is TGTGCCAGCAGCTTATTAGACGTCGGCCGAGCTTTCTTT.

This clonotype was found many times. This sequence joins TRBV19 and TRBJ1-5; D perhaps matches TRBD1 (6 bases). There are 15 residues in the CDR3. V was clipped by 3 bases and J by 4 bases, with 13 bases between them. Germline CDR1 is LNHDA and CDR2 is SQIVND (reference sequence). DNA of the CDR3: TGTGCCAGTAGTATTAGCCAGGGGAGAAATCAGCCCCAGCATTTT. As protein: CASSISQGRNQPQHF.

At least ten counts were recorded for this clonotype. V and J are TRBV7-2 and TRBJ2-3; D gene unclear. V was trimmed by 1 base and J by 4 bases, leaving 9 bases between them. The CDR3 covers 14 residues. Per germline, CDR1 SGHTA and CDR2 FQGNSA. DNA for the CDR3: TGTGCCAGCAGCTTAGAAAGACTCGCAGATACGCAGTATTTT. The encoded protein is CASSLERLADTQYF.

The chain recombines TRBV20-1 with TRBJ2-2; 10 bases line up with TRBD1. Trimming removed 0 bases from V and 5 bases from J; junction bases left unmatched: 6. There are 16 residues in the CDR3. Germline V gene sequence: CDR1 DFQATT, CDR2 SNEGSKA (reference sequence). In DNA, the CDR3 is TGCAGTGCTAGAGATGCAAAGGGACAGGGGACCGGGGAGCTGTTTTTT. Protein: CSARDAKGQGTGELFF.

This clonotype was seen many times. J is TRBJ2-3 and V is TRBV12-3 or TRBV12-4; the match to TRBD2 covers 7 bases. J gave up 7 bases and V 3 bases, and 1 base lay outside the gene matches. The CDR3 consists of 12 residues. The CDR3 DNA follows: TGTGCCAGCAGTTTGGGACTAAATACGCAGTATTTT. Amino acids: CASSLGLNTQYF.

This clonotype was found a few times. The chain carries TRBV6-1 and TRBJ1-3, with a possible D match to TRBD1 (6 bases). V was shortened by 5 bases and J by 1 base, with 24 bases between the two germline ends. The CDR3 is 19 amino acids. The germline V gene has CDR1 MNHNS and CDR2 SASEGT. Written as DNA, the CDR3 is TGTGCCAGCAGTCCCTGGGGGCGGATAACATACACATCTGGAAACACCATATATTTT. As protein: CASSPWGRITYTSGNTIYF.